Presented here are 17 T cell receptor beta chains from one specimen sequenced in a study of shared clonotypes between healthy human individuals. This table comes from immunoSEQ multiplex PCR, and its TCRdb copy is limited to in-frame clones, with some not included. The sample includes 550,000 to 700,000 clones, around four fifths of them seen just once. Input material: memory CD4+ T cells sorted from blood. The subset denotes: CD45RA-negative fraction. Receptors were obtained from a young woman in good health.

The rearrangement joins TRBV19 to TRBJ2-1, with unresolved D. The CDR3 loop spans 16 amino acids. Germline lookup yields CDR1 LNHDA and CDR2 SQIVND (reference sequence). Trimming took off 7 bases at V and 5 bases at J, with 21 bases between the two ends. CDR3 protein: CASMSLSDLGDNEQFF. In DNA form, the CDR3 reads TGTGCCAGTATGTCCCTCTCGGATCTAGGAGACAATGAGCAGTTCTTC.

In its sample, this clone was seen a few times. Other DNA sequences within the sample encode an identical CDR3. V and J are TRBV10-3 and TRBJ1-1; no clear D gene. The CDR3 sequence is 12 residues long. Germline CDR1 reads ENHRY; CDR2 reads SYGVKD. V lost 6 bases, J lost 4 bases, and 9 bases lay in between. The CDR3 DNA follows: TGTGCCATCAGAGAGGCTGGCACTGAAGCTTTCTTT. Its protein is CAIREAGTEAFF.

This clone has just a few counts. V usage is TRBV2 and J usage is TRBJ2-2, with 9 nucleotides matching TRBD2. V was pared by 10 bases and J by 2 bases, with 5 bases of the junction left unmatched. The germline V gene has CDR1 SNHLY and CDR2 FYNNEI. This CDR3 has 14 amino acids. In DNA, the CDR3 is TGTGCCACGAAGGGACTAGCAAACACCGGGGAGCTGTTTTTT. It codes for CATKGLANTGELFF.

This chain uses TRBV2 with TRBJ2-2, with TRBD2 matching over 9 bases. CDR1 is SNHLY, CDR2 FYNNEI, per germline. V lost 10 bases, J lost 4 bases, and 4 bases stayed unmatched. The CDR3 loop spans 13 amino acids. The chain's CDR3 is CANKREVTGELFF. The CDR3 nucleotides read TGTGCCAACAAGCGGGAGGTCACCGGGGAGCTGTTTTTT.

This clone has just a few counts. The chain employs TRBV5-1 and TRBJ2-7; 9 positions match TRBD2. V was clipped by 1 base and J by 3 bases; unmatched bases: 8. The CDR3 is made up of 16 amino acids. Germline CDR1 reads SGHRS; CDR2 reads YFSETQ. The CDR3 sequence is CASSLRGREGGYEQYF. The CDR3 nucleotides are TGCGCCAGCAGCTTGCGGGGGCGGGAGGGAGGCTACGAGCAGTACTTC.

The rearrangement joins TRBV28 to TRBJ2-7; TRBD1 matches at 7 bases. CDR3 length: 14 amino acids. The germline V gene encodes CDR1 MDHEN and CDR2 SYDVKM. Germline trimming cut 7 bases from V and 2 bases from J; bases unmatched to any gene: 8. The CDR3 here is CASKYGDSPYEQYF. Written as DNA, the CDR3 is TGTGCCAGCAAGTACGGGGACAGTCCCTACGAGCAGTACTTC.

This chain uses TRBV19 with TRBJ1-1; possibly TRBD1 for D (5 bases). The V gene's germline CDR1 is LNHDA and CDR2 SQIVND (reference sequence). The CDR3 has 15 amino acids. The V gene lost 2 bases and the J gene lost 2 bases, with 12 bases spanning the gap. In DNA form, the CDR3 reads TGTGCCAGTAGTATAACGGGCAGGGCAAACACTGAAGCTTTCTTT. Residues: CASSITGRANTEAFF.

The rearrangement uses TRBV28 and TRBJ2-7; D not resolved. The CDR3 covers 13 residues. Germline CDR1 is MDHEN and CDR2 is SYDVKM. V gave up 3 bases and J gave up 2 bases, with 8 bases separating them. The CDR3 reads CASSFERPYEQYF. The CDR3 DNA sequence: TGTGCCAGCAGTTTCGAGAGACCCTACGAGCAGTACTTC.

This chain joins TRBV6-6 and TRBJ2-3; 11 bases align to TRBD2. Germline values: CDR1 MNHNY, CDR2 SVGAGI (reference sequence). The CDR3 sequence is 16 residues long. V was clipped by 5 bases and J by 0 bases; unmatched bases: 4. This chain's CDR3 is CASSPWTSGSTDTQYF. The CDR3 bases are TGTGCCAGCAGTCCATGGACTAGCGGGAGCACAGATACGCAGTATTTT.

V usage is TRBV7-8 and J usage is TRBJ1-2; TRBD1 might be the D (6 bases). CDR3 length equals 15 residues. The germline V gene encodes CDR1 SGHVS and CDR2 FQNEAQ. The V end was cut by 5 bases, the J end by 8 bases, with 21 bases between. The chain's CDR3 is CASSPVGGLIWGYTF. In DNA form, the CDR3 reads TGTGCCAGCAGCCCAGTGGGGGGGCTTATTTGGGGCTACACCTTC.

The chain employs TRBV7-2 and TRBJ1-2; tentative D call: TRBD1 (6 bases). This CDR3 region has 15 residues. V lost 5 bases to trimming and J lost 4 bases, with 17 bases between them. Germline CDR1 reads SGHTA; CDR2 reads FQGNSA. The DNA for the CDR3 is TGTGCCAGCAGCCCATTACGGGGGGCGGGCTATGGCTACACCTTC. This translates into CASSPLRGAGYGYTF.

The chain combines TRBV4-2 with TRBJ2-2; D unresolved. The germline V gene has CDR1 LGHNA and CDR2 YNFKEQ. Trimming shortened V by 0 bases and J by 0 bases, and 8 bases separated the two germline ends. This CDR3 has 16 amino acids. CDR3 in amino acids: CASSQDHSTNTGELFF. The CDR3 region has the DNA TGTGCCAGCAGCCAAGATCATAGTACGAACACCGGGGAGCTGTTTTTT.

V usage is TRBV5-1 and J usage is TRBJ2-1; 12 bases align to TRBD2. Germline loops: CDR1 SGHRS, CDR2 YFSETQ. The V and J ends lost 4 bases and 5 bases, in that order; junction bases with no gene match: 4. This CDR3 comprises 15 residues. CDR3 loop: CASSQTSGGHNEQFF. The CDR3 DNA follows: TGCGCCAGCAGCCAGACTAGCGGGGGCCACAATGAGCAGTTCTTC.

The table lists this clone with a few counts. The V call is TRBV2, the J call TRBJ1-2; D is ambiguous. V gave up 7 bases and J gave up 5 bases, with 17 bases separating them. The V gene's germline CDR1 is SNHLY and CDR2 FYNNEI. The CDR3 consists of 14 residues. The CDR3 sequence: CASTQNRAGYGYTF. CDR3 bases: TGTGCCAGCACCCAAAATAGGGCTGGATATGGCTACACCTTC.

This clone was counted between two and nine times. The rearrangement joins TRBV30 to TRBJ2-3; 8 bases match TRBD2. Trimming cost V 6 bases and J 2 bases; bases outside gene matches: 13. Germline values: CDR1 GTSNPN, CDR2 SVGIG (reference sequence). The CDR3 sequence is 16 residues long. CDR3 bases: TGTGCCTGTCAAAATCCCACTAGCGGCTACACAGATACGCAGTATTTT. Its protein is CACQNPTSGYTDTQYF.

The chain is built from TRBV18 and TRBJ1-1; tentatively, D is TRBD1 (5 bases). The CDR3 sequence is 14 residues long. CDR1 and CDR2 (germline): KGHSH, LQKENI. V lost 4 bases, J lost 1 base, and 10 bases lay in between. CDR3 amino acids: CASSRGAENTEAFF. CDR3 nucleotides: TGTGCCAGCTCACGCGGGGCGGAGAACACTGAAGCTTTCTTT. The full variable domain, rest sourced from reference TRBV18 and TRBJ1-1, is NAGVMQNPRHLVRRRGQEARLRCSPMKGHSHVYWYRQLPEEGLKFMVYLQKENIIDESGMPKERFSAEFPKEGPSILRIQQVVRGDSAAYFCASSRGAENTEAFFGQGTRLTVV.

This sequence joins TRBV19 and TRBJ1-3; D not certain. The CDR3 spans 12 residues. Germline V gives CDR1 LNHDA, CDR2 SQIVND (reference sequence). V was shortened by 9 bases and J by 5 bases, with 11 bases between the two germline ends. The CDR3 loop is CASSSGRNTIYF. In nucleotides, the CDR3 is TGTGCCAGCTCTTCGGGGAGAAACACCATATATTTT.